The rows below give T cell receptor beta chains drawn from one sample of a study of OX40 agonist ivuxolimab in advanced cancers. TCRdb's table, derived via immunoSEQ multiplex PCR, lists solely in-frame clones and lacks some. This sample has about 42,000 clones, with 75% to 90% found just once. The sequences come from CD4+ or CD8+ T cells sorted from blood, collected in a trial of the OX40 agonist ivuxolimab. All receptors derive from an adult with an advanced solid tumor such as melanoma, head and neck, liver or kidney cancer. Each CDR3 is given without its conserved first and last residue. Each record gives: V gene, clone size, J gene, CDR3 protein. Size values are once, few and many counts, or a class for expanded clones, and some rows have none.

v_gene: TRBV7-3
abundance: once
j_gene: TRBJ2-1
CDR3aa: ASSLTGTGGAGWSNEQF

v_gene: TRBV6-5
abundance: NA
j_gene: TRBJ2-1
CDR3aa: ASSYDERSGYNEQF

v_gene: TRBV6-6
abundance: NA
j_gene: TRBJ2-1
CDR3aa: ASTTGRSHNEQF

v_gene: TRBV30
abundance: NA
j_gene: TRBJ1-1
CDR3aa: AWSRTEAF

v_gene: TRBV7-3
abundance: NA
j_gene: TRBJ2-3
CDR3aa: ASSLQGAADTQY

v_gene: TRBV15
abundance: few
j_gene: TRBJ2-4
CDR3aa: ATSRIAKNIQY

v_gene: TRBV10-3
abundance: NA
j_gene: TRBJ1-3
CDR3aa: AISESRVAGNTIY

v_gene: TRBV25-1
abundance: once
j_gene: TRBJ2-2
CDR3aa: ASSVGDTGELF

v_gene: TRBV6-6
abundance: NA
j_gene: TRBJ2-4
CDR3aa: ASSEIPIDAKNIQY

v_gene: TRBV19
abundance: NA
j_gene: TRBJ2-1
CDR3aa: ASKWTQDYNEQF

v_gene: TRBV2
abundance: NA
j_gene: TRBJ2-3
CDR3aa: ASKFDRNTDTQY

v_gene: TRBV5-1
abundance: NA
j_gene: TRBJ2-1
CDR3aa: ASSLASGRSYNEQF

v_gene: TRBV4-3
abundance: NA
j_gene: TRBJ2-6
CDR3aa: ASSQELGFSGANVLT

v_gene: TRBV2
abundance: NA
j_gene: TRBJ1-5
CDR3aa: ASSKANSNQPQH

v_gene: TRBV2
abundance: NA
j_gene: TRBJ2-2
CDR3aa: ASSGSRNTGELF

v_gene: TRBV18
abundance: NA
j_gene: TRBJ2-7
CDR3aa: ASSHGEYEQY